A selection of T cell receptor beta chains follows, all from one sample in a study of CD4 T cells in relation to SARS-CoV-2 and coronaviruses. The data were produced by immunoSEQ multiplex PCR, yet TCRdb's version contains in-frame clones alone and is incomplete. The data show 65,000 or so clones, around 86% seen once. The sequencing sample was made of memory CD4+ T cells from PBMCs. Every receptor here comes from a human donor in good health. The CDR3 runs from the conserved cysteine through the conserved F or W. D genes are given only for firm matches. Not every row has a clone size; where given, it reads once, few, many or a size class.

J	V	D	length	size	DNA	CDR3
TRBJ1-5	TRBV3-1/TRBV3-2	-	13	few	TGTGCCAGCAGCCAAGATGACGGTCAGCCCCAGCATTTT	CASSQDDGQPQHF
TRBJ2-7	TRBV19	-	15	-	TGTGCCAGTAGTACCCGACAGGGAGGCTTGAAAGAGCAGTACTTC	CASSTRQGGLKEQYF
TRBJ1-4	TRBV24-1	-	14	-	TGTGCCACCAGTGATCGGGGGGCCGGTGAAAAACTGTTTTTT	CATSDRGAGEKLFF
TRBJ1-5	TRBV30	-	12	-	TGTGCCTGGGGCGGTTGGAATCAGCCCCAGCATTTT	CAWGGWNQPQHF
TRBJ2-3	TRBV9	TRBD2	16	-	TGTGCCAGCAGCGTAGTGGCGGGAGGAGGAGCAGATACGCAGTATTTT	CASSVVAGGGADTQYF
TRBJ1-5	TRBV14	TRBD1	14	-	TGTGCCAGCAGCAGAGGGACAGTTGATCAGCCCCAGCATTTT	CASSRGTVDQPQHF
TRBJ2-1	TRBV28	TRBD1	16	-	TGTGCCAGCAGTTCCCAGGGGGCGCGGACCTACAATGAGCAGTTCTTC	CASSSQGARTYNEQFF
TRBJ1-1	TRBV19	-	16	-	TGTGCCAGTAGTTATCATGCGGGGGCGAAGGACACTGAAGCTTTCTTT	CASSYHAGAKDTEAFF
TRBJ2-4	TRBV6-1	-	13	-	TGTGCCAGCAGTGAAGGGGAGAGACACATTCAGTACTTC	CASSEGERHIQYF
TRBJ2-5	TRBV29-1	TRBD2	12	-	TGCAGCGGGACTAGCGGTCAAGAGACCCAGTACTTC	CSGTSGQETQYF
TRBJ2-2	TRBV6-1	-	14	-	TGTGCCAGCAGTGAACTTAGGGTCCCCGGGGAGCTGTTTTTT	CASSELRVPGELFF
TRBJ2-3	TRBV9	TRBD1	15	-	TGTGCCAGCAGCGCGCCCGGGACAGCCACAGATACGCAGTATTTT	CASSAPGTATDTQYF